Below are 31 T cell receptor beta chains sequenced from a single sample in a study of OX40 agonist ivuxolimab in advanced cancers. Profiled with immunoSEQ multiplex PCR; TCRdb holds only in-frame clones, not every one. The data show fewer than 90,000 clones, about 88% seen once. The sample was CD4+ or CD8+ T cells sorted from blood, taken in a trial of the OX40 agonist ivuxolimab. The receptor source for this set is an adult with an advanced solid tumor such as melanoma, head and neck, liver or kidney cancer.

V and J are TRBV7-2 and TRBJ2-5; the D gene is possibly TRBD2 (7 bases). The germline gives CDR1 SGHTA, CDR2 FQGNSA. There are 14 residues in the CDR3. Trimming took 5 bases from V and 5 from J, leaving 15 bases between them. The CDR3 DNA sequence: TGTGCCAGCAGCCCAAGGGGGGGGCTGGAGACCCAGTACTTC. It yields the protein CASSPRGGLETQYF.

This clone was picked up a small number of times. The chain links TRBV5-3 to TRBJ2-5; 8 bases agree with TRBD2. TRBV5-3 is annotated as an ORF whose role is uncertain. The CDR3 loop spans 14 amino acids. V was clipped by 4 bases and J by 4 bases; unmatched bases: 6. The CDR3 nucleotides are TGTGCCAGAAGCCTCGTCAGCGGGGGAGAGACCCAGTACTTC. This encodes CARSLVSGGETQYF.

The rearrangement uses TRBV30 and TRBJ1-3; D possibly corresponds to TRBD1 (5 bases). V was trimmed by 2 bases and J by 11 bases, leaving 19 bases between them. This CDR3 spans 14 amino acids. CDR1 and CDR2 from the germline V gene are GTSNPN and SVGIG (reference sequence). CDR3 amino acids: CAWSKATRTISIYF. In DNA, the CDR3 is TGTGCCTGGAGTAAAGCGACTAGGACAATATCCATATATTTT.

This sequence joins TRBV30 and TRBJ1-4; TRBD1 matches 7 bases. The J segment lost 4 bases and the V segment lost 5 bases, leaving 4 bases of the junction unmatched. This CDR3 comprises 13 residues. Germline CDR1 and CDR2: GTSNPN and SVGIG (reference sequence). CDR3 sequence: CAWSGGNNEKLFF. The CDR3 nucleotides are TGTGCCTGGTCAGGGGGGAATAATGAAAAACTGTTTTTT.

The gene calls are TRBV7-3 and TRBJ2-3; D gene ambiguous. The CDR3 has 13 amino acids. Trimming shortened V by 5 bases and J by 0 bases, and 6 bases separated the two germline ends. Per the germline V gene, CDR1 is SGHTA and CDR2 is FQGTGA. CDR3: CASSHTSTDTQYF. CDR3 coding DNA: TGTGCCAGCAGCCACACTAGCACAGATACGCAGTATTTT.

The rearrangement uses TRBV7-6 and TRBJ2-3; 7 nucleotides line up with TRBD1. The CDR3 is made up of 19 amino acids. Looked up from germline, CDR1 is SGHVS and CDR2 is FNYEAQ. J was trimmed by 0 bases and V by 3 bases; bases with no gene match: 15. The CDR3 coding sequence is TGTGCCAGCAGCTTCTCGCCCCCTGCACAGGGGTCTAGCACAGATACGCAGTATTTT. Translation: CASSFSPPAQGSSTDTQYF.

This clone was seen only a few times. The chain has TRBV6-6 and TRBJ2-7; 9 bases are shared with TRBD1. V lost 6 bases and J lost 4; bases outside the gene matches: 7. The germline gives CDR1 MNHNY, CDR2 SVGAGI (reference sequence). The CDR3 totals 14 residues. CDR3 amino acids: CASRPTGGGYEQYF. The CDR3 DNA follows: TGTGCCAGCAGGCCTACAGGGGGCGGATACGAGCAGTACTTC.

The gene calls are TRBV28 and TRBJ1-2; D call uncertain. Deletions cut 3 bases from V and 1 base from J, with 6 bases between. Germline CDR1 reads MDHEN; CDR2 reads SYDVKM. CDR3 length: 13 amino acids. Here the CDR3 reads CASSFWGNYGYTF. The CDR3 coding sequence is TGTGCCAGCAGTTTCTGGGGTAACTATGGCTACACCTTC.

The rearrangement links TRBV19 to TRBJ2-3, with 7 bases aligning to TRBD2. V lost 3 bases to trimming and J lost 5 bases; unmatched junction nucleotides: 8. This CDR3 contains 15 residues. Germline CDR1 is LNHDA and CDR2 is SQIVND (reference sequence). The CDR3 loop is CASSMGRGDQDTQYF. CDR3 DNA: TGTGCCAGTAGTATGGGTCGGGGGGATCAAGATACGCAGTATTTT. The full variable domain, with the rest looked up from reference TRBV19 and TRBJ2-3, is DGGITQSPKYLFRKEGQNVTLSCEQNLNHDAMYWYRQDPGQGLRLIYYSQIVNDFQKGDIAEGYSVSREKKESFPLTVTSAQKNPTAFYLCASSMGRGDQDTQYFGPGTRLTVL.

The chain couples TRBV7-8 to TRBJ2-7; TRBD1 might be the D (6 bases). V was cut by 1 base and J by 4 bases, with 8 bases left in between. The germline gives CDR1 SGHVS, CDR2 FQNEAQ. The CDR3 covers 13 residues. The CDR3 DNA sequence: TGTGCCAGCAGCTTAGGGACAGAATACGAGCAGTACTTC. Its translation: CASSLGTEYEQYF.

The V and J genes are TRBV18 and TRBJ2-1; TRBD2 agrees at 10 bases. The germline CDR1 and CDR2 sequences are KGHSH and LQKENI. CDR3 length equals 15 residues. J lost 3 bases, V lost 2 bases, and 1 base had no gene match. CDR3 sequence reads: CASSPVAGGYNEQFF. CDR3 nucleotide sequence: TGTGCCAGCTCACCAGTAGCGGGGGGCTACAATGAGCAGTTCTTC.

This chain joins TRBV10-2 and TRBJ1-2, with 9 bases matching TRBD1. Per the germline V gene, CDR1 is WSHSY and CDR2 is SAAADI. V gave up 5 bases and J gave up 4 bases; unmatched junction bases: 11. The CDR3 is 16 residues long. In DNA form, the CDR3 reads TGCGCCAGCAGTAACGCCGGGACAGGGCGCGCCTATGGCTACACCTTC. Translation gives CASSNAGTGRAYGYTF.

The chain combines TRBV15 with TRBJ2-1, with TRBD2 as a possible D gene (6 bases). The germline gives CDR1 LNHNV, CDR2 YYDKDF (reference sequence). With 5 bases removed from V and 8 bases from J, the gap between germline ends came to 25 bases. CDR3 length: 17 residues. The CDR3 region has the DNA TGTGCCACCAGCCTAAGGGGTGCGGGGCGAATACAATATGAGCAGTTCTTC. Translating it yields CATSLRGAGRIQYEQFF. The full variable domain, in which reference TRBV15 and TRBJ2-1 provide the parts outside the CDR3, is DAMVIQNPRYQVTQFGKPVTLSCSQTLNHNVMYWYQQKSSQAPKLLFHYYDKDFNNEADTPDNFQSRRPNTSFCFLDIRSPGLGDTAMYLCATSLRGAGRIQYEQFFGPGTRLTVL.

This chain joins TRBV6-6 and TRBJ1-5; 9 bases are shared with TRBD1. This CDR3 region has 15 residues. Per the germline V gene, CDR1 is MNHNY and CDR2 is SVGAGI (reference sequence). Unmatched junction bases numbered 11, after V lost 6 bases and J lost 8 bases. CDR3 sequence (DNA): TGTGCCAGCAGGTCCGGGACAGGGATGGGAAAGCCCCAGCATTTT. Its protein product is CASRSGTGMGKPQHF.

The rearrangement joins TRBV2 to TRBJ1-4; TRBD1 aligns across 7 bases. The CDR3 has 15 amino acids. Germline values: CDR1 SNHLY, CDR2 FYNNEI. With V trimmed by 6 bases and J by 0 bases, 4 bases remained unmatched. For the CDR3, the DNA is TGTGCCAGCAGGGCAACAGGGGCAACTAATGAAAAACTGTTTTTT. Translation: CASRATGATNEKLFF.

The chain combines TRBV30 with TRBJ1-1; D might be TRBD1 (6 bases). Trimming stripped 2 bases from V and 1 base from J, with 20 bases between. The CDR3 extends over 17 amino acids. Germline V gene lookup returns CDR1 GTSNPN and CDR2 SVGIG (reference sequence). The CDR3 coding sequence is TGTGCCTGGAGTTATCGATGGGGGGGACACGGGAACACTGAAGCTTTCTTT. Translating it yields CAWSYRWGGHGNTEAFF.

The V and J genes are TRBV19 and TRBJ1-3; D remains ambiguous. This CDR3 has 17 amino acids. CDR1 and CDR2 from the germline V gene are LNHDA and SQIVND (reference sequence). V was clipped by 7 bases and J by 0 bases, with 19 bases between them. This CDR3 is CASKGRQTFFSGNTIYF. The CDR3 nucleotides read TGTGCCAGTAAGGGCCGGCAGACCTTTTTCTCTGGAAACACCATATATTTT.

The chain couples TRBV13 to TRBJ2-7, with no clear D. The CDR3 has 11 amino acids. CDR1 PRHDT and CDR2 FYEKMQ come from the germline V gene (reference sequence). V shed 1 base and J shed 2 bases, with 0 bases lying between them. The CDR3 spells CASSLAYEQYF. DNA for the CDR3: TGTGCCAGCAGCTTAGCCTACGAGCAGTACTTC. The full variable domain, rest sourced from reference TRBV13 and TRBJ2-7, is AAGVIQSPRHLIKEKRETATLKCYPIPRHDTVYWYQQGPGQDPQFLISFYEKMQSDKGSIPDRFSAQQFSDYHSELNMSSLELGDSALYFCASSLAYEQYFGPGTRLTVT.

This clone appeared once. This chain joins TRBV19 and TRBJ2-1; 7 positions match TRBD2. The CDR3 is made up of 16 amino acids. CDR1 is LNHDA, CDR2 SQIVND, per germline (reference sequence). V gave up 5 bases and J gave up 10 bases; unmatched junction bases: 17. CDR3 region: CASSQRPAGSLLEQFF. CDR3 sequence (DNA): TGTGCCAGTAGTCAACGCCCAGCGGGGTCGTTGTTGGAGCAGTTCTTC.

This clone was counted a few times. CDR3 bases: TGTGCCAGTAGTAAATGGGACAGCTCCTACGAGCAGTACTTC. It is translated as CASSKWDSSYEQYF. This chain uses TRBV19 with TRBJ2-7, with TRBD1 matching over 7 bases. Germline trimming cut 4 bases from V and 0 bases from J; bases unmatched to any gene: 3. Germline loops: CDR1 LNHDA, CDR2 SQIVND (reference sequence). The CDR3 is made up of 14 amino acids.

In DNA form, the CDR3 reads TGTGCCAGCAGTGAATGGCAGGGGGCAAACAATGAGCAGTTCTTC. This translates into CASSEWQGANNEQFF. V and J are TRBV25-1 and TRBJ2-1; 8 nucleotides align to TRBD1. Trimming removed 1 base from V and 5 bases from J; junction bases left unmatched: 4. Germline V lookup: CDR1 MGHDK, CDR2 SYGVNS. This CDR3 is 15 amino acids long.

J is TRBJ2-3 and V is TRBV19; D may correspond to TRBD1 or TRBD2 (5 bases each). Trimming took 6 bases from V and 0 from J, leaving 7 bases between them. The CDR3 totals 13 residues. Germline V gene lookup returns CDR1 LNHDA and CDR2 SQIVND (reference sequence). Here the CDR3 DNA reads TGTGCCAGTAGCGGGACGAGCACAGATACGCAGTATTTT. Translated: CASSGTSTDTQYF.

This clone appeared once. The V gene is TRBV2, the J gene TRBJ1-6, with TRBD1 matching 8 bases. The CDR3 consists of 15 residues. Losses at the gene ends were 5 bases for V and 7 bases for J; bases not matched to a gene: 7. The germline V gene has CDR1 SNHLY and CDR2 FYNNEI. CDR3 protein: CASSSTGAKNSPLHF. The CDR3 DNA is TGTGCCAGCAGTTCGACAGGGGCAAAAAATTCACCCCTCCACTTT.

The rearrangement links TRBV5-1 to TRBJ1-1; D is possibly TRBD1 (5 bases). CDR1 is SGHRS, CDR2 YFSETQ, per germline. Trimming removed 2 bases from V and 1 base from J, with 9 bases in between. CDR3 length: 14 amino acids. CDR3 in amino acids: CASSLQVSNTEAFF. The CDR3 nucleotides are TGCGCCAGCAGCTTACAGGTTTCGAACACTGAAGCTTTCTTT.

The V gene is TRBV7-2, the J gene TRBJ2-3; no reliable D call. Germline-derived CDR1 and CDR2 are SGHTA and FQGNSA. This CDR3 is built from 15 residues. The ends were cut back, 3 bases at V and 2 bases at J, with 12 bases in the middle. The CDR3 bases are TGTGCCAGCAGCTTCATGAGCCGGTACACAGATACGCAGTATTTT. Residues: CASSFMSRYTDTQYF.

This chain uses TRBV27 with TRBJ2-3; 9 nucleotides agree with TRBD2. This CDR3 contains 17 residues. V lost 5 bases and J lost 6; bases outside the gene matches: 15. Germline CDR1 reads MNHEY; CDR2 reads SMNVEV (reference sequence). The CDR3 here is CASSQLKPGLARDTQYF. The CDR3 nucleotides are TGTGCCAGCAGTCAATTAAAACCGGGACTAGCCCGTGATACGCAGTATTTT.

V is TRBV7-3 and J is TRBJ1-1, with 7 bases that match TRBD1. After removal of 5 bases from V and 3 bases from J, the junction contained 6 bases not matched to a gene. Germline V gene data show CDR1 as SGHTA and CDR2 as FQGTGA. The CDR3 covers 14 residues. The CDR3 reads CASSVDRVDTEAFF. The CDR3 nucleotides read TGTGCCAGCAGCGTAGACAGGGTTGACACTGAAGCTTTCTTT.

This chain's CDR3 is CASSLLGDQPQHF. In DNA, the CDR3 is TGTGCCAGCAGTTTATTGGGCGATCAGCCCCAGCATTTT. The chain has TRBV27 and TRBJ1-5; D remains unclear. The V end was cut by 1 base, the J end by 5 bases, with 6 bases between. CDR1 and CDR2 (germline): MNHEY, SMNVEV (reference sequence). The CDR3 runs to 13 residues.

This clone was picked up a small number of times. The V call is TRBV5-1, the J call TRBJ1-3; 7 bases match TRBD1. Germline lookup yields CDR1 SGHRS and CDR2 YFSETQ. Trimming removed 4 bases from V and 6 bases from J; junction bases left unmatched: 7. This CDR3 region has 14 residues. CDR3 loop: CASSGQDHENTIYF. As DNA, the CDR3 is TGCGCCAGCAGCGGACAGGACCACGAAAACACCATATATTTT.

The CDR3 DNA is TGTGCCAGCAGCTTCCGGGACAGGGGCGACTATGGCTACACCTTC. It codes for CASSFRDRGDYGYTF. This chain connects TRBV7-2 to TRBJ1-2, with 10 bases matching TRBD1. Germline trimming cut 3 bases from V and 3 bases from J; bases unmatched to any gene: 4. Germline V CDR1 and CDR2: SGHTA, FQGNSA. The CDR3 runs 15 residues. Supplemented by reference TRBV7-2 and TRBJ1-2, the full variable domain reads GAGVSQSPSNKVTEKGKDVELRCDPISGHTALYWYRQSLGQGLEFLIYFQGNSAPDKSGLPSDRFSAERTGGSVSTLTIQRTQQEDSAVYLCASSFRDRGDYGYTFGSGTRLTVV.

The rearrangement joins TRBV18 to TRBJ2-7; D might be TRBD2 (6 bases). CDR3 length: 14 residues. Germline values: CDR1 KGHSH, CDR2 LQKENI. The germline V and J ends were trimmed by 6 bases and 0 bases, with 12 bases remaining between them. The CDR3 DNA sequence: TGTGCCAGCTCGGGCGGGGCCACCTCCTACGAGCAGTACTTC. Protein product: CASSGGATSYEQYF.